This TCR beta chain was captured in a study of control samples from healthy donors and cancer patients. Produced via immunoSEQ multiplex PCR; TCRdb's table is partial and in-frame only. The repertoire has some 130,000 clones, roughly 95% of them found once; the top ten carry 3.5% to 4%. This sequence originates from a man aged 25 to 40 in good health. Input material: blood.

CDR3 in DNA: TGTGCCAGCAGCCATACAGGGGTCCCCCTCCACTTT. Translation gives CASSHTGVPLHF. V gene TRBV14 combines with J gene TRBJ1-6; TRBD1 aligns across 7 bases. This CDR3 comprises 12 residues. V shed 3 bases and J 13 bases; nucleotides not matched to a gene: 3. Per the germline V gene, CDR1 is SGHDN and CDR2 is FVKESK.